The T cell receptor beta chain under discussion was sequenced for a study of blood T cell repertoires in COVID-19. Participants were aged roughly 18 to 100 years from around 24 US areas. Profiling relied on immunoSEQ multiplex PCR, and the TCRdb table lists in-frame clones only, not all of them. The profile shows hundreds of thousands of clones, roughly 89% of them singletons. The CDR3 is 15 amino acids. Germline CDR1 reads SNHLY; CDR2 reads FYNNEI. The J segment lost 11 bases and the V segment lost 10 bases, leaving 17 bases of the junction unmatched. The sequencing sample was made of PBMCs or T cells enriched from blood (not recorded which). The TCR comes from a woman aged 18-29 years with acute COVID-19. The chain joins TRBV2 to TRBJ1-4; 9 nucleotides match TRBD1. The chain's CDR3 is CATKPGTGISTKLFF. In nucleotides, the CDR3 is TGTGCCACAAAGCCCGGGACAGGGATTTCTACGAAACTGTTTTTT. Variable domain in full (rest from reference TRBV2 and TRBJ1-4): EPEVTQTPSHQVTQMGQEVILRCVPISNHLYFYWYRQILGQKVEFLVSFYNNEISEKSEIFDDQFSVERPDGSNFTLKIRSTKLEDSAMYFCATKPGTGISTKLFFGSGTQLSVL.